One and the same sample provided the 22 T cell receptor beta chains below, sequenced in a study of CD8 T cells in ankylosing spondylitis. MiXCR was run by TCRdb on the 5' RACE reads, yielding one entry per CDR3 protein. The sample contains about 140,000 distinct CDR3 sequences, 8% to 9% of which appear only once. The sample taken for sequencing was synovial fluid, either unsorted or a sorted T cell fraction (not recorded which). The receptors shown here come from a male donor with ankylosing spondylitis.

The sample holds many counts of this clonotype. This CDR3 is CASSLGGLQETQYF. DNA for the CDR3: TGTGCCAGCAGCTTGGGGGGCCTCCAAGAGACCCAGTACTTC. The chain joins TRBV11-3 to TRBJ2-5; possibly TRBD1 or TRBD2 for D (6 bases each). Germline V gene data show CDR1 as SGHNT and CDR2 as YENEEA. This CDR3 is 14 amino acids long. The germline V and J ends were trimmed by 3 bases and 1 base, with 9 bases remaining between them.

The table lists this clonotype with a few counts. V usage is TRBV25-1 and J usage is TRBJ2-3, with TRBD1 matching over 9 bases. V lost 7 bases and J lost 3; bases outside the gene matches: 14. This CDR3 region has 17 residues. CDR1 is MGHDK and CDR2 is SYGVNS in the germline V gene. CDR3 sequence (DNA): TGTGCCAGCACCATACCCTCGGACAGGGGAGGTACAGATACGCAGTATTTT. It translates to CASTIPSDRGGTDTQYF. Filled out from reference TRBV25-1 and TRBJ2-3, the complete variable domain reads EADIYQTPRYLVIGTGKKITLECSQTMGHDKMYWYQQDPGMELHLIHYSYGVNSTEKGDLSSESTVSRIRTEHFPLTLESARPSHTSQYLCASTIPSDRGGTDTQYFGPGTRLTVL.

This clonotype was seen at least ten times. J is TRBJ2-3 and V is TRBV7-2, with 13 bases matching TRBD2. J lost 5 bases, V lost 2 bases, and 13 bases had no gene match. The CDR3 runs 19 residues. CDR1 is SGHTA, CDR2 FQGNSA, per germline. The CDR3 bases are TGTGCCAGCAGCTTATCGAACTTAGGACTAGCGGGAGTAGTAGATACGCAGTATTTT. It encodes CASSLSNLGLAGVVDTQYF.

In its sample, this clonotype was seen a few times. CDR3 amino acids: CASSSGSLLYEQFF. The CDR3 nucleotides are TGTGCCAGCAGCAGCGGGAGCCTCCTCTATGAGCAGTTCTTC. The chain has TRBV11-3 and TRBJ2-1; 8 bases align to TRBD2. The germline V gene encodes CDR1 SGHNT and CDR2 YENEEA. Trimming took 5 bases from V and 8 from J; bases not matched to a gene: 8. The CDR3 runs to 14 residues.

This chain joins TRBV7-3 and TRBJ2-7, with TRBD2 matching over 7 bases. V lost 5 bases to trimming and J lost 6 bases; unmatched junction nucleotides: 13. The V gene's germline CDR1 is SGHTA and CDR2 FQGTGA. CDR3 size: 15 residues. The CDR3 region has the DNA TGTGCCAGCAGCCTAAAGCGGGGCTCAAGGGGCGAGCAGTACTTC. Protein: CASSLKRGSRGEQYF.

This clonotype was detected only a few times. The J gene is TRBJ1-2, the V gene TRBV7-2; D remains unclear. CDR1 SGHTA and CDR2 FQGNSA come from the germline V gene. V shed 1 base and J shed 6 bases, with 6 bases lying between them. This CDR3 is built from 12 residues. The CDR3 loop reads CASSLDKNGYTF. For the CDR3, the DNA is TGTGCCAGCAGCTTAGACAAGAATGGCTACACCTTC.

This clonotype was counted at least ten times. This rearrangement joins TRBV7-9 to TRBJ1-1; perhaps TRBD1 as D (6 bases). This CDR3 region has 16 residues. V gave up 4 bases and J gave up 0 bases, with 15 bases separating them. CDR1 is SEHNR, CDR2 FQNEAQ, per germline (reference sequence). The CDR3 region is CASSSPRGHMNTEAFF. The CDR3 DNA reads as TGTGCCAGCAGCTCCCCTCGGGGACATATGAACACTGAAGCTTTCTTT.

This clonotype came up many times. The V call is TRBV20-1, the J call TRBJ1-5; TRBD1 matches at 7 bases. CDR1 and CDR2 (germline): DFQATT, SNEGSKA (reference sequence). This CDR3 is built from 15 residues. V shed 2 bases, J shed 5 bases, and the junction held 9 bases outside the gene matches. CDR3: CSARNDREVYQPQHF. The CDR3 DNA reads as TGCAGTGCTAGAAACGACAGGGAAGTGTATCAGCCCCAGCATTTT.

This clonotype was recorded many times. The CDR3 coding sequence is TGTGCCAGCAGTCGGACAGGGGGTCATGGCTACACCTTC. The encoded protein is CASSRTGGHGYTF. V is TRBV6-2 or TRBV6-3 and J is TRBJ1-2; TRBD1 aligns across 10 bases. V was pared by 5 bases and J by 6 bases, with 3 bases of the junction left unmatched. The CDR3 is made up of 13 amino acids. Germline V gene sequence: CDR1 MNHEY, CDR2 SVGEGT.

This clonotype was counted between two and nine times. The genes are TRBV20-1 and TRBJ2-5; D perhaps matches TRBD1 (5 bases). The CDR3 is 13 residues long. The V end was cut by 8 bases, the J end by 4 bases, with 17 bases between. Germline assignment: CDR1 DFQATT and CDR2 SNEGSKA (reference sequence). The CDR3 DNA reads as TGCAGTCTCCCGGGCCAGGGCTCAGAGACCCAGTACTTC. Residues: CSLPGQGSETQYF.

This clonotype was counted between two and nine times. The CDR3 here is CASSQTGGGEQYF. The CDR3 DNA is TGTGCCAGCAGCCAGACAGGGGGCGGCGAGCAGTACTTC. V gene TRBV12-3 or TRBV12-4 combines with J gene TRBJ2-7; TRBD1 agrees at 10 bases. Trimming removed 6 bases from V and 6 bases from J; junction bases left unmatched: 5. This CDR3 has 13 residues.

This clonotype was counted at least ten times. This chain connects TRBV4-3 to TRBJ2-3; perhaps D is TRBD1 or TRBD2 (5 bases each). Germline V gene data show CDR1 as LGHNA and CDR2 as YSLEER. Trimming stripped 3 bases from V and 2 bases from J, with 21 bases between. The CDR3 is made up of 18 amino acids. The chain's CDR3 is CASSQGRDRDPYTDTQYF. CDR3 nucleotide sequence: TGCGCCAGCAGCCAGGGGCGCGACCGGGACCCATACACAGATACGCAGTATTTT.

There are a few counts of this clonotype. The chain is built from TRBV27 and TRBJ1-5; a weak D match, TRBD1 (5 bases). The V end lost 0 bases, the J end lost 0 bases, and 9 bases lay between the germline ends. The CDR3 consists of 16 residues. Germline CDR1 reads MNHEY; CDR2 reads SMNVEV (reference sequence). CDR3: CASSLSRGNSNQPQHF. The CDR3 nucleotides read TGTGCCAGCAGTTTATCGCGGGGGAATAGCAATCAGCCCCAGCATTTT.

The V and J genes are TRBV5-4 and TRBJ2-1; possibly TRBD1 for D (5 bases). This CDR3 has 16 amino acids. With 4 bases removed from V and 4 bases from J, the gap between germline ends came to 18 bases. In germline, CDR1 is SGHNT, CDR2 YYREEE (reference sequence). CDR3 protein: CASSIRLVTDYNEQFF. CDR3 sequence (DNA): TGTGCCAGCAGCATCCGATTAGTGACAGATTACAATGAGCAGTTCTTC.

In this sample, this clonotype turned up many times. The chain employs TRBV7-9 and TRBJ1-4; no clear D gene. Germline CDR1 reads SEHNR; CDR2 reads FQNEAQ (reference sequence). Trimming removed 1 base from V and 8 bases from J, with 11 bases in between. This CDR3 is built from 14 residues. The CDR3 bases are TGTGCCAGCAGCTTAGTTGGCGACGTGGAAAAACTGTTTTTT. Amino acid sequence: CASSLVGDVEKLFF.

The chain couples TRBV5-6 to TRBJ1-2; 7 bases agree with TRBD1. Germline values: CDR1 SGHDT, CDR2 YYEEEE. Trimming at V came to 3 bases and at J to 8 bases, leaving 10 bases not matched to a gene. This CDR3 is built from 14 residues. DNA for the CDR3: TGTGCCAGCAGCTCACGGACAGGCGTCGGGGGCTACACCTTC. It translates to CASSSRTGVGGYTF.

The chain uses TRBV10-3 and TRBJ2-7; 11 bases are shared with TRBD2. This CDR3 has 12 residues. Germline lookup yields CDR1 ENHRY and CDR2 SYGVKD. In DNA, the CDR3 is TGTGTGACTAGCGGGGAAAACTACGAGCAGTACTTC. It is translated as CVTSGENYEQYF.

This clonotype was found a few times. J is TRBJ2-6 and V is TRBV29-1; 9 bases align to TRBD1. Trimming took 6 bases from V and 2 from J; bases not matched to a gene: 17. In germline, CDR1 is SQVTM, CDR2 ANQGSEA. This CDR3 has 19 amino acids. This CDR3 is CSVLSQSGTGRPGANVLTF. CDR3 sequence (DNA): TGCAGCGTCCTTTCCCAATCCGGGACAGGGAGGCCTGGGGCCAACGTCCTGACTTTC. The complete variable domain, with remaining parts taken from reference TRBV29-1 and TRBJ2-6, reads SAVISQKPSRDICQRGTSLTIQCQVDSQVTMMFWYRQQPGQSLTLIATANQGSEATYESGFVIDKFPISRPNLTFSTLTVSNMSPEDSSIYLCSVLSQSGTGRPGANVLTFGAGSRLTVL.

This clonotype was found a few times. V is TRBV28 and J is TRBJ1-1, with 8 bases matching TRBD1. Germline lookup yields CDR1 MDHEN and CDR2 SYDVKM. The V segment lost 6 bases and the J segment 5 bases; nucleotides outside the gene matches: 8. This CDR3 is built from 14 residues. As DNA, the CDR3 is TGTGCCAGCAGCCGGACAGGGTTTGTTACTGAAGCTTTCTTT. Translating gives CASSRTGFVTEAFF.

In regard to this clonotype: The DNA is omitted, as the CDR3 cannot be located on it reliably, and the CDR3 follows TCRdb's listing. J is TRBJ2-7 and V is TRBV28; the table calls TRBD2, which could not be checked here. Ends included, the CDR3 has 16 residues. From germline, CDR1 is MDHEN and CDR2 SYDVKM. This CDR3 reads CASSSSGLAGDHEQYF.

The gene calls are TRBV6-1 and TRBJ1-2; D gene ambiguous. Germline V gene sequence: CDR1 MNHNS, CDR2 SASEGT. V was trimmed by 2 bases and J by 4 bases, leaving 5 bases between them. The CDR3 is 12 amino acids. CDR3 DNA: TGTGCCAGCAGTGAATCGGGCTATGGCTACACCTTC. Translated: CASSESGYGYTF.

J is TRBJ1-1 and V is TRBV10-3; 10 bases map to TRBD1. Trimming cost V 6 bases and J 0 bases; bases outside gene matches: 4. Germline V gives CDR1 ENHRY, CDR2 SYGVKD. This CDR3 spans 15 amino acids. Here the CDR3 DNA reads TGTGCCATCAGGGGGGGACAGGGGCTGAACACTGAAGCTTTCTTT. Protein: CAIRGGQGLNTEAFF.